This note documents a single T cell receptor beta chain sequence. Original processing methods: Reference gene primer amplification gave nucleated cell count estimates. Only in-frame clones appear in the TCRdb table, and some are missing; sequencing was by immunoSEQ multiplex PCR. V, J and clone size are taken as reported in that table, and D and trimming were inferred from the DNA itself. The data contain around 80,000 clones, approximately 80% of them singletons. The sample is drawn from a study of blood T cell repertoires in COVID-19. On the study more broadly: The study drew acute and convalescent COVID-19 samples from the United States, Italy and Spain.

Per the germline V gene, CDR1 is LNHDA and CDR2 is SQIVND (reference sequence). V dropped 6 bases and J dropped 2 bases, with 10 bases sitting between them. The CDR3 is made up of 13 amino acids. This clonotype was obtained from a man aged 80 or over with acute or convalescent COVID-19. Specimen: peripheral blood. This chain links TRBV19 with TRBJ2-5, with D possibly matching TRBD2 (6 bases). The CDR3 DNA is TGTGCCAGTAGCCGGGACTTACAAGAGACCCAGTACTTC. Translating it yields CASSRDLQETQYF.